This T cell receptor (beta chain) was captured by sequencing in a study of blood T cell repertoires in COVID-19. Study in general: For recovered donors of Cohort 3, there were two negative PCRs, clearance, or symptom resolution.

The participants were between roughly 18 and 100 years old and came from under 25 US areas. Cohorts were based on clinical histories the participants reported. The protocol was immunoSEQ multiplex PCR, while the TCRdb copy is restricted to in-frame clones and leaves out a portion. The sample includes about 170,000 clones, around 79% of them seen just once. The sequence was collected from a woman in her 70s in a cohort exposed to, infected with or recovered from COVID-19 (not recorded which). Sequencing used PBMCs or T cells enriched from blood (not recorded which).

The CDR3 sequence is CASSSAGGDYYGYTF. The CDR3 DNA is TGTGCCAGCAGTTCTGCAGGGGGAGATTACTATGGCTACACCTTC. This chain uses TRBV6-5 with TRBJ1-2; 7 nucleotides line up with TRBD1. Germline trimming cut 4 bases from V and 3 bases from J; bases unmatched to any gene: 8. CDR3 length equals 15 residues. Germline assignment: CDR1 MNHEY and CDR2 SVGAGI.